This T cell receptor beta chain was recovered during a study of cytomegalovirus exposure and HLA in healthy donors. Study overall: The Caucasian-associated ancestry cluster contained about 80% of the roughly 400 genotyped donors.

Only a few counts were recorded for this clone. What it binds is unknown. Both 60 Vbeta primers and 13 Jbeta primers went into the PCR. Only in-frame clones appear in the TCRdb table, and some are missing; sequencing was by immunoSEQ multiplex PCR. The repertoire has about 120,000 clones, approximately 80% of them found once; the top ten carry around 4.5%. Notes on the study in general: In a later analysis, CMV-associated beta chains were mostly HLA-associated, it appeared.

Sequencing used PBMCs. The receptor's source is a man aged 25 to 45 in good health and CMV-seropositive.

The CDR3 sequence: CASSEGWGGLDEQFF. Written as DNA, the CDR3 is TGTGCCAGCAGCGAGGGGTGGGGGGGCCTAGATGAGCAGTTCTTC. The genes are TRBV9 and TRBJ2-1; possible D gene TRBD2, 7 bases. The CDR3 loop spans 15 amino acids. Germline CDR1 reads SGDLS; CDR2 reads YYNGEE. Between the trimmed V and J ends, which lost 3 bases and 8 bases, there was a span of 18 bases. The full variable domain, with the rest looked up from reference TRBV9 and TRBJ2-1, is DSGVTQTPKHLITATGQRVTLRCSPRSGDLSVYWYQQSLDQGLQFLIQYYNGEERAKGNILERFSAQQFPDLHSELNLSSLELGDSALYFCASSEGWGGLDEQFFGPGTRLTVL.